The 2 T cell receptor beta chains below were found in one sample sequenced in a study of tumor-infiltrating lymphocytes in localized non-small cell lung cancer. Libraries were prepared by immunoSEQ multiplex PCR; TCRdb keeps only in-frame clonotypes and omits some of them. Of about 12,000 clones listed, around 84% were seen once; the top ten hold roughly 9%. The sample consisted of lung tumor tissue. Every receptor here comes from a human donor with non-small cell lung cancer.

J is TRBJ1-2 and V is TRBV30, with TRBD1 identical over 11 bases. The CDR3 is 14 residues long. Germline assignment: CDR1 GTSNPN and CDR2 SVGIG (reference sequence). V trimming: 5 bases; J trimming: 4 bases; junction bases outside the gene matches: 6. Written as DNA, the CDR3 is TGTGCCTGGGAAAGGGACAGGGGGATCTATGGCTACACCTTC. Translated, it gives CAWERDRGIYGYTF.

V gene TRBV4-1 combines with J gene TRBJ2-7; TRBD1 matches 7 bases. Germline V gene lookup returns CDR1 MGHRA and CDR2 YSYEKL. V lost 3 bases and J lost 3; bases outside the gene matches: 11. This CDR3 comprises 16 residues. Here the CDR3 DNA reads TGCGCCAGCAGCCAGGACGGACAGGCATATCTCTACGAGCAGTACTTC. Its protein is CASSQDGQAYLYEQYF.